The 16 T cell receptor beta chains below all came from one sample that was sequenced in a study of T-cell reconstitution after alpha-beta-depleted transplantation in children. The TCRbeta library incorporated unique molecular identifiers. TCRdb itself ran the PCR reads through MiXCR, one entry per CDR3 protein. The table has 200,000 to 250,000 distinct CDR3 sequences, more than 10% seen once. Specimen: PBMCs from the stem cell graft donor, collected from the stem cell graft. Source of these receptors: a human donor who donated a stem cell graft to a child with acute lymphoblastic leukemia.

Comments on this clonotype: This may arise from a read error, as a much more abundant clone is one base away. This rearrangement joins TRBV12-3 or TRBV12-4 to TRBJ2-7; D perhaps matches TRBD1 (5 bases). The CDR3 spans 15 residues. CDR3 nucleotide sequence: TGTGCCAGCAGTTTAGTGGCAGGGCGCTCCTACGCGCAGTACTTC. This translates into CASSLVAGRSYAQYF.

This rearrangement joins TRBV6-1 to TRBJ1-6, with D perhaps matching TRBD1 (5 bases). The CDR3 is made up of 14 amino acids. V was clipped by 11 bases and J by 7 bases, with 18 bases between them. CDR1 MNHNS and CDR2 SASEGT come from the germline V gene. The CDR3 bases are TGTGCCGGAAGCGAGGGACTAGGAAATTCACCCCTCCACTTT. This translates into CAGSEGLGNSPLHF.

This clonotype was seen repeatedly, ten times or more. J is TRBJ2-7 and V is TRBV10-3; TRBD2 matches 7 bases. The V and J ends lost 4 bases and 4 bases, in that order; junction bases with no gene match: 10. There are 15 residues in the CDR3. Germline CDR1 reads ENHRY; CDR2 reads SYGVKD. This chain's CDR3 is CAISVTQRGVYEQYF. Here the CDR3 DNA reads TGTGCCATCAGTGTCACCCAGCGGGGCGTTTACGAGCAGTACTTC.

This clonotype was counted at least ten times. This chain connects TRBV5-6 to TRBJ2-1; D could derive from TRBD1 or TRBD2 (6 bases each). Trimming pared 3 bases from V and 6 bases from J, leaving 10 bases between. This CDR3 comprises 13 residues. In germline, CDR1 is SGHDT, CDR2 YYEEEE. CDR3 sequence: CASSYGGPNEQFF. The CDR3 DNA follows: TGTGCCAGCAGCTACGGGGGCCCCAATGAGCAGTTCTTC.

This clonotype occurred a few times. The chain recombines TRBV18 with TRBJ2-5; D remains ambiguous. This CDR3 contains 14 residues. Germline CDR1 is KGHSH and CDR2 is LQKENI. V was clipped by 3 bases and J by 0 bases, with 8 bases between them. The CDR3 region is CASSPSQYQETQYF. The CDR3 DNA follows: TGTGCCAGCTCACCGAGCCAGTACCAAGAGACCCAGTACTTC.

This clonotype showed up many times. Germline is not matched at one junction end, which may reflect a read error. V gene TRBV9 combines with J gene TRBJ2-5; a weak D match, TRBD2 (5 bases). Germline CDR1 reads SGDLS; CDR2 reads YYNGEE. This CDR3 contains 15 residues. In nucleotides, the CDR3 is TGTGCCAGCAGTGTAGGAGGTTTGGGCAGAGAGACCCAGTACTTC. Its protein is CASSVGGLGRETQYF.

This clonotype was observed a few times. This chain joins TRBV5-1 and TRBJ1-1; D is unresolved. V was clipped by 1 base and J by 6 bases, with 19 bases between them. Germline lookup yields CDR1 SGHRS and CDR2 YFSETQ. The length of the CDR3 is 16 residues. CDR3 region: CASSLTAAEAPAEAFF. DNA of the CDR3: TGCGCCAGCAGCTTGACGGCGGCAGAGGCTCCGGCTGAAGCTTTCTTT.

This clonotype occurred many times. CDR3 DNA: TGTGCCACCAGATCGGGTCCCCAAGAGACCCAGTACTTC. Translation: CATRSGPQETQYF. The V and J genes are TRBV15 and TRBJ2-5, with unresolved D. The CDR3 consists of 13 residues. V was shortened by 6 bases and J by 1 base, with 9 bases between the two germline ends. Per the germline V gene, CDR1 is LNHNV and CDR2 is YYDKDF (reference sequence). Supplemented by reference TRBV15 and TRBJ2-5, the full variable domain reads DAMVIQNPRYQVTQFGKPVTLSCSQTLNHNVMYWYQQKSSQAPKLLFHYYDKDFNNEADTPDNFQSRRPNTSFCFLDIRSPGLGDTAMYLCATRSGPQETQYFGPGTRLLVL.

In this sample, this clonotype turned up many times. This CDR3 reads CSVDFVDPKNYGYTF. The CDR3 nucleotides read TGCAGCGTTGATTTTGTAGACCCCAAAAACTATGGCTACACCTTC. The chain is built from TRBV29-1 and TRBJ1-2; D is ambiguous. The CDR3 covers 15 residues. The germline V gene encodes CDR1 SQVTM and CDR2 ANQGSEA. V was cut by 3 bases and J by 2 bases, with 16 bases left in between.

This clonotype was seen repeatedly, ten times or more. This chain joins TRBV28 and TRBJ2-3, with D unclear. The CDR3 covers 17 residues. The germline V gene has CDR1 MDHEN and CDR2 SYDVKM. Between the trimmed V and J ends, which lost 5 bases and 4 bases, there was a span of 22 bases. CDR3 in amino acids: CASSLTSGQSPADTQYF. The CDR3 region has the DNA TGTGCCAGCAGTCTAACGTCGGGCCAATCGCCAGCAGATACGCAGTATTTT.

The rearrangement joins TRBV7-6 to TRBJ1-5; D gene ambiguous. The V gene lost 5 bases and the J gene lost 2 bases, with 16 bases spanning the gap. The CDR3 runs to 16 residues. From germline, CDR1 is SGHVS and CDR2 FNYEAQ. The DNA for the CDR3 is TGTGCCAGCAGCGCTGAGACTCAACAAGGCAATCAGCCCCAGCATTTT. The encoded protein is CASSAETQQGNQPQHF.

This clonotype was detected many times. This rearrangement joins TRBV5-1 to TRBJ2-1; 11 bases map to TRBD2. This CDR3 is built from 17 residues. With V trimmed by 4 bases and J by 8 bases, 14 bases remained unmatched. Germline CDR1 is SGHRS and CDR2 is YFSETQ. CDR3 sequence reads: CASSPTSGGITGDEQFF. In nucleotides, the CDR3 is TGCGCCAGCAGCCCTACTAGCGGGGGAATCACCGGCGATGAGCAGTTCTTC.

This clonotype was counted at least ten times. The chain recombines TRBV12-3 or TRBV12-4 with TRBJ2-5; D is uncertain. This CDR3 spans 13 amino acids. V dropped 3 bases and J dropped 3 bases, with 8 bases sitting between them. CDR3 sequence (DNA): TGTGCCAGCAGTTTCAGGTCAGAAGAGACCCAGTACTTC. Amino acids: CASSFRSEETQYF.

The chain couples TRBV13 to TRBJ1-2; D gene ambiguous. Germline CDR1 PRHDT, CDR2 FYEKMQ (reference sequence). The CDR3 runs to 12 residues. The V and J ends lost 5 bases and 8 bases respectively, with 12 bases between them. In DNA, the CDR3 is TGTGCCAGCAGCCCTGAAAAGGGCGGCTACACCTTC. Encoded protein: CASSPEKGGYTF.

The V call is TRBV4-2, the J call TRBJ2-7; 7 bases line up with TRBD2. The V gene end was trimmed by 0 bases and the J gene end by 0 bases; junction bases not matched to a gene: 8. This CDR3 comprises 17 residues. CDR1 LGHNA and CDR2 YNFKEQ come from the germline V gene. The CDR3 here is CASSQDDPRGSSYEQYF. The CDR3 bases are TGTGCCAGCAGCCAAGATGATCCGCGGGGGAGCTCCTACGAGCAGTACTTC.

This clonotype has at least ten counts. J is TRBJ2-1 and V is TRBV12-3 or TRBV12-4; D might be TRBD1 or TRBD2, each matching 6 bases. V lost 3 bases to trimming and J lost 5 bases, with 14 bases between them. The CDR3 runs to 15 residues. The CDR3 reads CASSLRGASNNEQFF. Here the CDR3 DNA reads TGTGCCAGCAGTTTGAGGGGGGCAAGCAACAATGAGCAGTTCTTC.